A single sample is the source of the 20 T cell receptor beta chains below, sequenced in a study of vaccination effects on CD4 cells after COVID-19. The method was immunoSEQ multiplex PCR; TCRdb's version includes in-frame clones alone and lacks a portion of them. The repertoire holds 30,000 to 35,000 clones, with roughly four fifths as singletons. Cells that had been cultured for roughly 9 days were the source of isolated CD4+ T cells. The infection with SARS-CoV-2 (confirmed by PCR) occurred in this person between March and December 2020. It was two doses of either the BNT162b2 or mRNA-1273 vaccine that participants received. Their specific antigens are unknown. The sample consisted of CD4+ T cells from PBMCs cultured without peptide, taken after COVID-19 vaccination. The receptors shown here come from a human donor who had a prior SARS-CoV-2 infection.

The chain employs TRBV27 and TRBJ2-5; TRBD1 aligns across 8 bases. The CDR3 is 16 residues long. The trim removed 3 bases at V and 1 base at J, leaving 7 bases unmatched. Germline-derived CDR1 and CDR2 are MNHEY and SMNVEV (reference sequence). CDR3 region: CASSFNPTGVQETQYF. The CDR3 DNA reads as TGTGCCAGCAGTTTCAACCCGACAGGGGTCCAAGAGACCCAGTACTTC.

The V and J genes are TRBV4-3 and TRBJ2-3, with a tentative D call TRBD1 (5 bases). Trimming removed 4 bases from V and 1 base from J, with 12 bases in between. Germline V lookup: CDR1 LGHNA, CDR2 YSLEER. There are 15 residues in the CDR3. CDR3 nucleotide sequence: TGCGCCAGCAGCCGGCGCCCCAGGGGCACAGATACGCAGTATTTT. Its protein is CASSRRPRGTDTQYF.

This clone was counted only a few times. This sequence joins TRBV29-1 and TRBJ1-4; D remains unclear. V was trimmed by 5 bases and J by 5 bases, leaving 9 bases between them. Germline V gene lookup returns CDR1 SQVTM and CDR2 ANQGSEA. The CDR3 length is 12 residues. CDR3 in DNA: TGCAGCGTTTGGCCGGAGAATGAAAAACTGTTTTTT. Translated: CSVWPENEKLFF.

This rearrangement joins TRBV28 to TRBJ2-5; 7 bases are shared with TRBD1. CDR3 length: 14 amino acids. Germline trimming cut 6 bases from V and 3 bases from J; bases unmatched to any gene: 7. The germline V gene has CDR1 MDHEN and CDR2 SYDVKM. The DNA of the CDR3 is TGTGCCAGCAGCCGAGACAGGGACGAAGAGACCCAGTACTTC. This translates into CASSRDRDEETQYF.

This clone was picked up a small number of times. The rearrangement uses TRBV25-1 and TRBJ2-1; 10 bases align to TRBD1. The CDR3 covers 17 residues. V dropped 3 bases and J dropped 7; count of bases not matched to a gene: 12. CDR1 and CDR2 from the germline V gene are MGHDK and SYGVNS. CDR3 sequence: CASSDGPGTGVKNEQFF. The CDR3 coding sequence is TGTGCCAGCAGTGACGGCCCCGGGACAGGGGTAAAGAATGAGCAGTTCTTC.

This chain joins TRBV25-1 and TRBJ2-7; no clear D gene. Germline V CDR1 and CDR2: MGHDK, SYGVNS. The CDR3 has 12 amino acids. Trimming took 2 bases from V and 7 from J, leaving 9 bases between them. The CDR3 sequence is CASSEDRREQYF. The CDR3 coding sequence is TGTGCCAGCAGTGAAGATCGGCGGGAGCAGTACTTC.

The chain uses TRBV30 and TRBJ2-1; D ambiguous. The V and J ends lost 0 bases and 3 bases respectively, with 6 bases between them. Germline V gene sequence: CDR1 GTSNPN, CDR2 SVGIG (reference sequence). The CDR3 consists of 13 residues. CDR3 coding DNA: TGTGCCTGGAGTGTCGGAAGCTACAATGAGCAGTTCTTC. Protein sequence: CAWSVGSYNEQFF.

This clone has a single count. This rearrangement joins TRBV24-1 to TRBJ2-1; a weak D match, TRBD2 (6 bases). The CDR3 consists of 14 residues. Germline V lookup: CDR1 KGHDR, CDR2 SFDVKD. The ends were cut back, 1 base at V and 7 bases at J, with 10 bases in the middle. Here the CDR3 reads CATSDLTSRNEQFF. CDR3 coding DNA: TGTGCCACCAGTGATTTAACTAGCCGGAATGAGCAGTTCTTC.

This clone has only a few counts. V usage is TRBV27 and J usage is TRBJ2-7, with 7 bases fitting TRBD1. Germline CDR1 MNHEY, CDR2 SMNVEV (reference sequence). V lost 6 bases and J lost 2; bases outside the gene matches: 10. There are 15 residues in the CDR3. The CDR3 bases are TGTGCCAGCAGGGGAAGGACAGGATGGGCCTACGAGCAGTACTTC. It translates to CASRGRTGWAYEQYF.

This chain uses TRBV6-2 or TRBV6-3 with TRBJ1-1; maybe TRBD1 (5 bases). This CDR3 is built from 16 residues. The V gene's germline CDR1 is MNHEY and CDR2 SVGEGT. Trimming shortened V by 7 bases and J by 6 bases, and 24 bases separated the two germline ends. In nucleotides, the CDR3 is TGTGCCAGCATCCCCGCCCGGGGGGGAAAGGTGGCTGAAGCTTTCTTT. This encodes CASIPARGGKVAEAFF.

The CDR3 region is CASSPEGGNLEQYF. CDR3 bases: TGTGCCAGCAGTCCAGAAGGGGGCAACCTCGAGCAGTACTTC. This chain uses TRBV2 with TRBJ2-7; 7 bases are a match to TRBD1. In germline, CDR1 is SNHLY, CDR2 FYNNEI. V shed 5 bases, J shed 6 bases, and the junction held 10 bases outside the gene matches. CDR3 size: 14 residues.

The chain uses TRBV7-2 and TRBJ2-4, with D hard to call. The CDR3 runs to 14 residues. The V end lost 0 bases, the J end lost 7 bases, and 10 bases lay between the germline ends. Germline V gene sequence: CDR1 SGHTA, CDR2 FQGNSA. CDR3 DNA sequence: TGTGCCAGCAGCTTAGCTCATACGTGGAACATTCAGTACTTC. It specifies CASSLAHTWNIQYF.

This clone rates as medium-sized. The chain links TRBV2 to TRBJ1-1, with TRBD1 matching 8 bases. Per germline, CDR1 SNHLY and CDR2 FYNNEI. Unmatched junction bases numbered 8, after V lost 6 bases and J lost 5 bases. The CDR3 loop spans 14 amino acids. Here the CDR3 DNA reads TGTGCCAGCAGGGACAGGGTGCTTACAACTGAAGCTTTCTTT. It yields the protein CASRDRVLTTEAFF. The full variable domain, completed using reference TRBV2 and TRBJ1-1, is EPEVTQTPSHQVTQMGQEVILRCVPISNHLYFYWYRQILGQKVEFLVSFYNNEISEKSEIFDDQFSVERPDGSNFTLKIRSTKLEDSAMYFCASRDRVLTTEAFFGQGTRLTVV.

This clone was seen a few times. The chain carries TRBV4-2 and TRBJ2-5; 8 bases match TRBD2. Germline-derived CDR1 and CDR2 are LGHNA and YNFKEQ. The CDR3 has 16 residues. Trimming took 3 bases from V and 9 from J; bases not matched to a gene: 15. The CDR3 nucleotides are TGTGCCAGCAGCCACAGTCGGGCGGGGGGCCGGGGATCCCAGTACTTC. It is translated as CASSHSRAGGRGSQYF.

The V and J genes are TRBV7-9 and TRBJ2-1; TRBD2 aligns across 7 bases. With 5 bases clipped from V and 2 bases from J, the junction kept 15 bases outside the gene matches. CDR1 is SEHNR, CDR2 FQNEAQ, per germline (reference sequence). The CDR3 loop spans 18 amino acids. For the CDR3, the DNA is TGTGCCAGCAGCCACCCCAGGGAGGGCCGGGAGACCTACAATGAGCAGTTCTTC. Protein: CASSHPREGRETYNEQFF.

J is TRBJ2-6 and V is TRBV5-1, with 11 nucleotides matching TRBD2. The CDR3 spans 17 residues. Germline V lookup: CDR1 SGHRS, CDR2 YFSETQ. V gave up 1 base and J gave up 0 bases; unmatched junction bases: 0. CDR3 protein: CASSLTSGSSGANVLTF. The CDR3 region has the DNA TGCGCCAGCAGCTTGACTAGCGGGAGCTCTGGGGCCAACGTCCTGACTTTC.

The chain combines TRBV6-1 with TRBJ1-6; tentatively, D is TRBD1 (6 bases). The germline CDR1 and CDR2 sequences are MNHNS and SASEGT. The CDR3 length is 17 residues. V dropped 0 bases and J dropped 9 bases, with 18 bases sitting between them. The CDR3 reads CASSEAAFAGEASPLHF. In nucleotides, the CDR3 is TGTGCCAGCAGTGAAGCTGCCTTCGCAGGGGAGGCTTCACCCCTCCACTTT.

V and J are TRBV7-3 and TRBJ1-2; 12 nucleotides agree with TRBD1. The germline gives CDR1 SGHTA, CDR2 FQGTGA. The V gene end was trimmed by 2 bases and the J gene end by 3 bases; junction bases not matched to a gene: 13. This CDR3 region has 19 residues. The CDR3 nucleotides read TGTGCCAGCAGCTTAGGTCCCCCGGGACAGGGGGCTCGGGACTATGGCTACACCTTC. This codes for CASSLGPPGQGARDYGYTF.

The CDR3 protein is CASSFFGPDTQYF. The CDR3 DNA sequence: TGTGCCAGCAGTTTTTTCGGGCCCGATACGCAGTATTTT. The V and J genes are TRBV12-3 or TRBV12-4 and TRBJ2-3; the D is unclear. The V end was cut by 3 bases, the J end by 6 bases, with 10 bases between. The CDR3 has 13 amino acids.

This clone occurred once. V and J are TRBV7-9 and TRBJ2-5, with 13 bases that match TRBD2. Germline V CDR1 and CDR2: SEHNR, FQNEAQ (reference sequence). The CDR3 covers 16 residues. Trimming at V came to 1 base and at J to 5 bases, leaving 4 bases not matched to a gene. The CDR3 spells CASSLGTSGGRETQYF. CDR3 bases: TGTGCCAGCAGCTTAGGGACTAGCGGGGGTCGGGAGACCCAGTACTTC.